The next 12 T cell receptor beta chains were all read from a single sample in a study of control samples from healthy donors and cancer patients. Produced via immunoSEQ multiplex PCR; TCRdb's table is partial and in-frame only. Of about 130,000 clones in the sample, 85% to 95% were seen once. The sequencing sample was made of PBMCs. The receptors originated from a man in his sixties with colorectal cancer.

This chain uses TRBV6-5 with TRBJ2-1; D remains unclear. This CDR3 contains 12 residues. V was cut by 5 bases and J by 8 bases, with 10 bases left in between. CDR1 is MNHEY, CDR2 SVGAGI, per germline. CDR3 nucleotides: TGTGCCAGCAGTCAAACCGAGGATGAGCAGTTCTTC. This codes for CASSQTEDEQFF.

This chain's CDR3 is CASSEDPGPLVWETQYF. The CDR3 bases are TGTGCCAGCAGTGAAGATCCAGGACCCCTCGTCTGGGAGACCCAGTACTTC. This chain uses TRBV6-1 with TRBJ2-5; no clear D. Germline V gene data show CDR1 as MNHNS and CDR2 as SASEGT. CDR3 length: 17 residues. V lost 1 base and J lost 5, with 20 bases in between.

This clone was seen once. The chain is built from TRBV15 and TRBJ2-1; D is unresolved. V was cut by 5 bases and J by 9 bases, with 11 bases left in between. The CDR3 contains 12 residues. CDR1 and CDR2 (germline): LNHNV, YYDKDF (reference sequence). The CDR3 DNA follows: TGTGCCACCAGCCAAACCGGGTTTGAGCAGTTCTTC. It yields the protein CATSQTGFEQFF.

The V gene is TRBV4-1, the J gene TRBJ2-3, with D unresolved. V was pared by 0 bases and J by 2 bases, with 12 bases between. Germline CDR1 reads MGHRA; CDR2 reads YSYEKL. This CDR3 region has 16 residues. This CDR3 is CASSQEARSNTDTQYF. The CDR3, as DNA: TGCGCCAGCAGCCAAGAGGCTAGGAGTAACACAGATACGCAGTATTTT.

This clone was detected once. This chain connects TRBV11-3 to TRBJ2-2; 7 bases align to TRBD1. The trim removed 3 bases at V and 7 bases at J, leaving 2 bases unmatched. CDR1 and CDR2 (germline): SGHNT, YENEEA. CDR3 size: 13 residues. CDR3 sequence: CASSLTGNGELFF. The CDR3 coding sequence is TGTGCCAGCAGCTTGACAGGGAACGGGGAGCTGTTTTTT.

A single count supports this clone. V and J are TRBV7-2 and TRBJ2-4; possible D gene TRBD1, 5 bases. Germline CDR1 reads SGHTA; CDR2 reads FQGNSA. V was clipped by 2 bases and J by 2 bases, with 13 bases between them. CDR3 length: 16 amino acids. DNA for the CDR3: TGTGCCAGCAGCTTATCAAGGGGCCTGACCAAAAACATTCAGTACTTC. Protein: CASSLSRGLTKNIQYF.

The chain links TRBV12-1 to TRBJ2-2; the listed D gene, TRBD2, was not tested against the DNA. TRBV12-1 is shown as a pseudogene. This CDR3 comprises 15 residues. CDR3 bases: TGTGCCAGCAGCTTTGAGTGCCGGGGGGCCGGGGAGCTGTTTTTT. The encoded protein is CASSFECRGAGELFF.

The chain recombines TRBV7-2 with TRBJ2-5, with TRBD1 as a possible D gene (5 bases). Trimming took off 3 bases at V and 5 bases at J, with 7 bases between the two ends. CDR1 and CDR2 (germline): SGHTA, FQGNSA. This CDR3 has 12 residues. The CDR3 DNA sequence: TGTGCCAGCAGCTTCTCAGGGGAGACCCAGTACTTC. Encoded protein: CASSFSGETQYF.

The chain combines TRBV7-2 with TRBJ1-2, with D maybe TRBD1 (5 bases). V was clipped by 3 bases and J by 8 bases, with 19 bases between them. This CDR3 contains 15 residues. Germline V CDR1 and CDR2: SGHTA, FQGNSA. CDR3 amino acids: CASSLGVAPFIGYTF. DNA for the CDR3: TGTGCCAGCAGCTTGGGGGTAGCACCTTTTATCGGCTACACCTTC.

This chain uses TRBV7-7 with TRBJ2-5, with D possibly matching TRBD1 (6 bases). There are 15 residues in the CDR3. CDR1 is SSHAT and CDR2 is FNYEAQ in the germline V gene (reference sequence). The ends were cut back, 4 bases at V and 14 bases at J, with 26 bases in the middle. CDR3 sequence reads: CASSSGTSDQETRYF. CDR3 DNA sequence: TGTGCCAGCAGCTCCGGGACATCGGATCAAGAGACCCGTTACTTC.

The CDR3 nucleotides read TGCGCCAGCAGCCCCGGATGGGGGACAGAGAACACCGGGGAGCTGTTTTTT. Amino acids: CASSPGWGTENTGELFF. The chain uses TRBV4-3 and TRBJ2-2; 7 bases map to TRBD1. With V trimmed by 4 bases and J by 1 base, 9 bases remained unmatched. The CDR3 contains 17 residues. The V gene's germline CDR1 is LGHNA and CDR2 YSLEER.

The rearrangement joins TRBV6-5 to TRBJ1-1, with D tentatively TRBD1 (5 bases). Trimming took off 4 bases at V and 1 base at J, with 10 bases between the two ends. The CDR3 sequence is 14 residues long. Germline CDR1 MNHEY, CDR2 SVGAGI. This CDR3 reads CASSSGTANTEAFF. The CDR3 DNA reads as TGTGCCAGCAGTTCTGGGACGGCGAACACTGAAGCTTTCTTT.